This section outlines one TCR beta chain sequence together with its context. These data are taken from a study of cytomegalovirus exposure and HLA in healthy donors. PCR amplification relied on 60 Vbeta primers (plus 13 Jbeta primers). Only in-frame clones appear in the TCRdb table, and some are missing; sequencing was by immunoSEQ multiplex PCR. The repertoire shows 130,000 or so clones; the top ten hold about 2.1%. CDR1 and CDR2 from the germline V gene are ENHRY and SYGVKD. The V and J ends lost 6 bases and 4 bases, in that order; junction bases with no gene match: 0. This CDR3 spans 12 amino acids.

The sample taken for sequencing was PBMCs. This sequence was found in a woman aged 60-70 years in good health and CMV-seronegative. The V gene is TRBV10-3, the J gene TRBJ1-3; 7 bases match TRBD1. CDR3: CAIRGQGNTIYF. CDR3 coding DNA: TGTGCCATCAGGGGACAGGGAAACACCATATATTTT.